Sequencing of this T cell receptor beta chain was carried out in a study of OX40 agonist ivuxolimab in advanced cancers. The CDR3 contains 15 residues. The junction had 1 base not matched to a gene; V was cut back by 4 bases and J by 1 base. Looked up from germline, CDR1 is SNHLY and CDR2 is FYNNEI. The method was immunoSEQ multiplex PCR; TCRdb's version includes in-frame clones alone and lacks a portion of them. The sample records some 89,000 clones, around four fifths being singletons. Study observations and caveats: Among the lowest levels of clonal expansion were found in partial responders at 0.1-3.0 mg/kg.

About this clone itself: The antigen remains undetermined.

The chain combines TRBV2 with TRBJ2-3, with 11 nucleotides matching TRBD2. The source material was CD4+ or CD8+ T cells sorted from blood, sampled in a trial of the OX40 agonist ivuxolimab. This TCR derives from an adult with an advanced solid tumor such as melanoma, head and neck, liver or kidney cancer. The CDR3 is CASSVGLAGTDTQYF. The DNA of the CDR3 is TGTGCCAGCAGTGTGGGACTAGCGGGCACAGATACGCAGTATTTT.